Below are 25 T cell receptor beta chains sequenced from a single sample in a study of T-cell reconstitution after alpha-beta-depleted transplantation in children. It was with unique molecular identifiers that the TCRbeta library was prepared. TCRdb reprocessed the PCR reads with MiXCR, giving one entry per CDR3 protein. The sample includes 240,000 or so distinct CDR3 sequences, roughly 8.2% of them seen just once. The specimen was PBMCs, mostly from graft donor cells, collected 180 days after TCRalphabeta/CD19-depleted stem cell transplant. The source of these receptors is a male patient under 18 who had a stem cell transplant for acute lymphoblastic leukemia, so the T cells may come from the graft donor.

This clonotype has a count of ten or more. The rearrangement links TRBV12-3 or TRBV12-4 to TRBJ2-2; 7 nucleotides line up with TRBD1. The ends lost 5 bases at V and 4 bases at J; junction bases unmatched: 7. This CDR3 contains 15 residues. The CDR3 region has the DNA TGTGCCAGCAGTCCCCCGACAGGGACCACCGGGGAGCTGTTTTTT. Its translation: CASSPPTGTTGELFF.

The J gene is TRBJ2-6, the V gene TRBV27; D may be TRBD1 (6 bases). The CDR3 spans 16 residues. In germline, CDR1 is MNHEY, CDR2 SMNVEV (reference sequence). The V and J ends lost 3 bases and 6 bases respectively, with 15 bases between them. Here the CDR3 reads CASSFMGAREANVLTF. The CDR3 DNA follows: TGTGCCAGCAGTTTCATGGGGGCGCGTGAGGCCAACGTCCTGACTTTC.

This clonotype was detected only a few times. The chain uses TRBV4-3 and TRBJ2-7, with 9 bases lining up with TRBD2. CDR1 and CDR2 (germline): LGHNA, YSLEER. CDR3 length: 16 residues. The J segment lost 3 bases and the V segment lost 4 bases, leaving 10 bases of the junction unmatched. CDR3: CASSRGGGTQLYEQYF. CDR3 DNA: TGCGCCAGCAGCCGCGGGGGGGGGACACAGCTCTACGAGCAGTACTTC.

Many counts were recorded for this clonotype. This sequence joins TRBV6-2 or TRBV6-3 and TRBJ2-1; 8 nucleotides line up with TRBD1. The germline V gene has CDR1 MNHEY and CDR2 SVGEGT. This CDR3 has 17 amino acids. With 2 bases clipped from V and 1 base from J, the junction kept 7 bases outside the gene matches. The CDR3 is CASSYLTGVRSYNEQFF. DNA for the CDR3: TGTGCCAGCAGTTACCTGACAGGGGTAAGATCCTACAATGAGCAGTTCTTC.

This clonotype was seen many times. The chain recombines TRBV5-5 with TRBJ1-1; D is possibly TRBD1 (5 bases). This CDR3 is 13 amino acids long. The V end was cut by 2 bases, the J end by 3 bases, with 8 bases between. Germline V CDR1 and CDR2: SGHKS, YYEKEE (reference sequence). For the CDR3, the DNA is TGTGCCAGCAGCTTCACCAGGGACACTGAAGCTTTCTTT. It codes for CASSFTRDTEAFF.

This clonotype was recorded many times. This chain connects TRBV6-2 or TRBV6-3 to TRBJ1-5; no clear D gene. V lost 2 bases to trimming and J lost 5 bases, with 7 bases between them. The germline CDR1 and CDR2 sequences are MNHEY and SVGEGT. The CDR3 contains 13 residues. The CDR3 is CASSYKTYQPQHF. CDR3 sequence (DNA): TGTGCCAGCAGTTACAAAACCTATCAGCCCCAGCATTTT.

This clonotype has more than one count but fewer than ten. V is TRBV7-2 and J is TRBJ2-3; TRBD1 is a possible D gene (5 bases). V lost 1 base and J 1 base, leaving 9 bases between the germline ends. This CDR3 region has 15 residues. Germline V gene lookup returns CDR1 SGHTA and CDR2 FQGNSA. CDR3 DNA sequence: TGTGCCAGCAGCTTAGGGGGCTGGGGCACAGATACGCAGTATTTT. It specifies CASSLGGWGTDTQYF.

With respect to this clonotype: One base away lies a much larger clone, so this may be a sequencing read error. The rearrangement joins TRBV7-9 to TRBJ1-3; D remains unclear. The CDR3 totals 16 residues. Germline CDR1 SEHNR, CDR2 FQNEAQ (reference sequence). The CDR3 sequence is CASSLEFSRSGDTIYF. In nucleotides, the CDR3 is TGTGCCAGCAGCTTAGAGTTTTCCCGCTCTGGAGACACCATATATTTT.

A word on this clonotype: A read error may be the cause here, since a much bigger clone is one base away. This rearrangement joins TRBV7-9 to TRBJ2-1; weak D call: TRBD1 (7 bases). In germline, CDR1 is SEHNR, CDR2 FQNEAQ (reference sequence). The CDR3 is 8 amino acids. The CDR3 is CASSGGLF. The CDR3 nucleotides are TGTGCCAGCTCAGGGGGGTTATTC.

This clonotype showed up just once. Possible read error: a much larger clone is one base away. This rearrangement joins TRBV13 to TRBJ2-3, with 12 positions matching TRBD2. In germline, CDR1 is PRHDT, CDR2 FYEKMQ (reference sequence). The CDR3 covers 18 residues. The CDR3 DNA follows: TGTGCCAACAGCCCGCACCTAACTAGCGGGGGGCGCACAGATACGCAGTATTTT. Protein: CANSPHLTSGGRTDTQYF. Looking up the rest from reference TRBV13 and TRBJ2-3 gives the full variable domain: AAGVIQSPRHLIKEKRETATLKCYPIPRHDTVYWYQQGPGQDPQFLISFYEKMQSDKGSIPDRFSAQQFSDYHSELNMSSLELGDSALYFCANSPHLTSGGRTDTQYFGPGTRLTVL.

In its sample, this clonotype was seen many times. J is TRBJ1-6 and V is TRBV2; D gene uncertain. Deletions cut 4 bases from V and 9 bases from J, with 19 bases between. The CDR3 is 16 residues long. The germline V gene has CDR1 SNHLY and CDR2 FYNNEI. The CDR3 nucleotides read TGTGCCAGCAGTGTACCGACACAACCCAGAGGTTCACCCCTCCACTTT. This encodes CASSVPTQPRGSPLHF.

V usage is TRBV12-3 or TRBV12-4 and J usage is TRBJ2-7, with D perhaps TRBD1 or TRBD2 (5 bases each). The V end was cut by 6 bases, the J end by 2 bases, with 14 bases between. This CDR3 has 14 residues. CDR3 protein: CASRWGSGTYEQYF. CDR3 DNA sequence: TGTGCCAGCAGGTGGGGGAGTGGGACCTACGAGCAGTACTTC.

This clonotype was seen repeatedly, ten times or more. The V and J genes are TRBV12-3 or TRBV12-4 and TRBJ2-3, with D perhaps matching TRBD1 (6 bases). Trimming cost V 7 bases and J 6 bases, with 14 bases left between them. The CDR3 extends over 13 amino acids. CDR3 DNA sequence: TGTGCCAGCACCGGACAGCCACGGGATACGCAGTATTTT. It encodes CASTGQPRDTQYF.

In this sample, this clonotype turned up once. The V and J genes are TRBV19 and TRBJ2-1; TRBD1 or TRBD2 may be the D gene (6 bases each). The CDR3 extends over 13 amino acids. Trimming cost V 1 base and J 15 bases, with 16 bases left between them. Germline V gene lookup returns CDR1 LNHDA and CDR2 SQIVND (reference sequence). CDR3 in amino acids: CASSIGGAVRSFF. Here the CDR3 DNA reads TGTGCCAGTAGTATAGGGGGGGCCGTCAGGTCGTTCTTC.

The chain recombines TRBV5-7 with TRBJ2-7, with a tentative D call TRBD1 (6 bases). TRBV5-7 belongs to the ORF category, with a function that is uncertain. V was pared by 3 bases and J by 5 bases, with 18 bases between. This CDR3 region has 15 residues. The CDR3 sequence: CASSSDRPSLHEQYF. The CDR3 DNA reads as TGTGCCAGCAGCTCTGACAGGCCCAGTCTCCACGAGCAGTACTTC.

This clonotype was seen at least ten times. The rearrangement joins TRBV28 to TRBJ2-5; 7 bases map to TRBD2. Germline V gene data show CDR1 as MDHEN and CDR2 as SYDVKM. The CDR3 extends over 13 amino acids. Losses at the gene ends were 5 bases for V and 4 bases for J; bases not matched to a gene: 4. This chain's CDR3 is CASSTRLAETQYF. DNA of the CDR3: TGTGCCAGCAGTACAAGACTAGCAGAGACCCAGTACTTC.

This clonotype was counted at least ten times. V and J are TRBV7-6 and TRBJ2-1; the match to TRBD2 covers 7 bases. Trimming took 7 bases from V and 10 from J; bases not matched to a gene: 7. Germline V gene sequence: CDR1 SGHVS, CDR2 FNYEAQ. This CDR3 spans 12 amino acids. CDR3 residues: CASKDLADEQFF. In nucleotides, the CDR3 is TGTGCCAGCAAAGACCTAGCGGACGAGCAGTTCTTC.

This clonotype came up many times. The gene calls are TRBV20-1 and TRBJ1-1; D gene uncertain. The CDR3 contains 13 residues. Germline values: CDR1 DFQATT, CDR2 SNEGSKA (reference sequence). V lost 3 bases, J lost 6 bases, and 14 bases lay in between. CDR3 amino acids: CSARVVGGSEAFF. The CDR3 DNA follows: TGCAGTGCTAGGGTGGTCGGTGGGTCTGAAGCTTTCTTT.

This clonotype was found many times. The J gene is TRBJ1-1, the V gene TRBV5-1, with D tentatively TRBD1 (5 bases). V was clipped by 1 base and J by 4 bases, with 11 bases between them. Germline-derived CDR1 and CDR2 are SGHRS and YFSETQ. The CDR3 consists of 14 residues. The CDR3 DNA is TGCGCCAGCAGCTTGCCCGGGGCCGGCACTGAAGCTTTCTTT. Residues: CASSLPGAGTEAFF.

This clonotype was found many times. This chain's CDR3 is CASSLGTQRRDNEQFF. CDR3 sequence (DNA): TGTGCCAGCAGTCTGGGAACGCAACGGAGGGACAATGAGCAGTTCTTC. The chain carries TRBV6-5 and TRBJ2-1; D perhaps matches TRBD2 (6 bases). V was trimmed by 5 bases and J by 5 bases, leaving 19 bases between them. The CDR3 sequence is 16 residues long. The germline V gene encodes CDR1 MNHEY and CDR2 SVGAGI.

This clonotype was detected many times. The CDR3: CASSSPGTRPLEQYF. CDR3 coding DNA: TGTGCCAGCAGTTCCCCCGGGACACGTCCTCTGGAGCAGTACTTC. V usage is TRBV28 and J usage is TRBJ2-7, with a weak D call TRBD1 (6 bases). V shed 4 bases and J shed 7 bases, with 20 bases lying between them. CDR1 MDHEN and CDR2 SYDVKM come from the germline V gene. The CDR3 is made up of 15 amino acids.

There are many counts of this clonotype. V gene TRBV5-1 combines with J gene TRBJ1-1; D is unresolved. Trimming took 1 base from V and 0 from J, leaving 13 bases between them. This CDR3 is 16 amino acids long. Germline CDR1 SGHRS, CDR2 YFSETQ. This CDR3 is CASSLRPRAVNTEAFF. In DNA form, the CDR3 reads TGCGCCAGCAGCTTGCGCCCGCGGGCGGTGAACACTGAAGCTTTCTTT.

This clonotype was picked up many times. CDR3 bases: TGTGCCAGCAGCCAAGGGGGGGGGGCAACCTACAATGAGCAGTTCTTC. Protein sequence: CASSQGGGATYNEQFF. This sequence joins TRBV4-2 and TRBJ2-1; tentative D call: TRBD2 (7 bases). This CDR3 is 16 amino acids long. Germline V lookup: CDR1 LGHNA, CDR2 YNFKEQ. V lost 1 base, J lost 2 bases, and 12 bases lay in between.

This clonotype has a handful of counts. CDR3 sequence reads: CASSLGWGGGRKNEQFF. As DNA, the CDR3 is TGTGCCAGCAGCTTGGGCTGGGGGGGCGGGAGAAAGAATGAGCAGTTCTTC. The chain couples TRBV5-6 to TRBJ2-1; D is perhaps TRBD2 (7 bases). The CDR3 contains 17 residues. The ends were cut back, 0 bases at V and 7 bases at J, with 20 bases in the middle. Per the germline V gene, CDR1 is SGHDT and CDR2 is YYEEEE.

The chain is built from TRBV18 and TRBJ2-7; D unresolved. This CDR3 is 11 amino acids long. Germline V gene lookup returns CDR1 KGHSH and CDR2 LQKENI. The ends were cut back, 6 bases at V and 7 bases at J, with 10 bases in the middle. As DNA, the CDR3 is TGTGCCAGCTCTTGGGGAAGGGAGCAGTACTTC. Its protein product is CASSWGREQYF.